Here is one T cell receptor (beta chain) with its context. These data come from a study of shared clonotypes between healthy human individuals. Germline V gene lookup returns CDR1 LGHNA and CDR2 YSLEER. The junction had 14 bases not matched to a gene; V was cut back by 4 bases and J by 7 bases. CDR3 length: 16 amino acids. Across several immunoSEQ plates, the genomic DNA of each subset was split evenly. A roughly 200 ng quantity of DNA, some 30,000 T cell genomes, went into the sorted-subset replicate PCRs. Using immunoSEQ multiplex PCR, the repertoire was profiled, and TCRdb retains in-frame clones only, with some absent. This table has 300,000 to 400,000 clones, about 70% appearing once. The donors were all Caucasian adults (living in Nashville, Tennessee).

This rearrangement joins TRBV4-3 to TRBJ1-2; TRBD1 matches 8 bases. Sequencing used memory CD4+ T cells sorted from blood. Stated subset: CD45RA-negative fraction. The receptor was isolated from a man younger than 45 in good health. CDR3: CASSRQGGRGQRGYTF. CDR3 nucleotides: TGCGCCAGCAGCCGCCAAGGGGGCAGGGGGCAACGTGGCTACACCTTC.